A selection of T cell receptor beta chains follows, all from one sample in a study of early T cells in non-severe SARS-CoV-2 infection. Via MiXCR, TCRdb re-called the 5' RACE reads, giving one row per CDR3 protein. The table lists approximately 71,000 distinct CDR3 sequences, 12% of them singletons. The specimen was whole blood. These receptors came from an adult who was a healthcare worker with PCR-confirmed SARS-CoV-2 infection or an uninfected control (not recorded which). Both conserved end residues are part of each CDR3. A D gene is named only where the DNA matches it firmly. Rows may omit the clone size; those that give it use once, few, many or a size class.

-	few	TRBV6-5	TRBJ2-3	TGTGCCAGCAGTCCCCCGACAGGACAAAATACGCAGTATTTT	CASSPPTGQNTQYF
-	-	TRBV2	TRBJ2-5	TGTGCCAGCAGTCTTATATTGACTAGACAAGAGACCCAGTACTTC	CASSLILTRQETQYF
TRBD2	once	TRBV29-1	TRBJ2-2	TGCAGCGTTGGGGCTAGCGGATACACCGGGGAGCTGTTTTTT	CSVGASGYTGELFF
TRBD1	-	TRBV7-9	TRBJ1-1	TGTGCCAGCAGCCCAACGACAGGGGAGGGAGCTTTCTTT	CASSPTTGEGAFF
-	few	TRBV20-1	TRBJ1-1	TGCAGTGCAAGGGTCACCGGCTACGAAGCTTTCTTT	CSARVTGYEAFF
-	-	TRBV6-2/TRBV6-3	TRBJ1-2	TGTGCCAGCAGTTATCGTTCGGGCGGCTATGGCTACACCTTC	CASSYRSGGYGYTF
-	-	TRBV29-1	TRBJ2-7	TGCAGCGTGGGGGATTCCGAGCAGTACTTC	CSVGDSEQYF
-	few	TRBV2	TRBJ2-7	TGTGCCAGCAGTGATCGACAGTTTGACGAGCAGTACTTC	CASSDRQFDEQYF
-	few	TRBV7-6	TRBJ2-1	TGTGCCAGCAGCCGATGGACAGAAGACAATGAGCAGTTCTTC	CASSRWTEDNEQFF
-	-	TRBV6-5	TRBJ1-2	TGTGCCAGCAGCCGCGCGTTTGGACAAGCGCGGGTTAACTATGGCTACACCTTC	CASSRAFGQARVNYGYTF
-	-	TRBV30	TRBJ1-2	TGTGCCTGGATCCCAACGGAGGGGTTAAAGGGATACGATGGCTACACCTTC	CAWIPTEGLKGYDGYTF
-	many	TRBV7-8	TRBJ2-1	TGTGCCAGCAGCTTAGTCCAGGGGGGCCGAGGTCCGTTCTTC	CASSLVQGGRGPFF
-	-	TRBV30	TRBJ2-7	TGTGCCGGCCAGGACCTTCCAGGGGGGGGCGAGCAGTACTTC	CAGQDLPGGGEQYF
TRBD2	many	TRBV2	TRBJ2-1	TGTGCCAGCACCCGACTAGCGGGTCCCTACAATGAGCAGTTCTTC	CASTRLAGPYNEQFF
-	many	TRBV2	TRBJ1-1	TGTGCCAGCAGCAACCGGGATCTGAACACTGAAGCTTTCTTT	CASSNRDLNTEAFF
-	-	TRBV28	TRBJ2-1	TGTGCCAGCCGGACGACTTATGAGCAGTTCTTC	CASRTTYEQFF
TRBD2	many	TRBV14	TRBJ2-2	TGTGCCAGCAGCCAGCTAGCGGTGAACACCGGGGAGCTGTTTTTT	CASSQLAVNTGELFF
-	-	TRBV11-2	TRBJ2-5	TGTGCCAGCAGCCAATGGTGGGAGACCCAGTACTTC	CASSQWWETQYF
-	-	TRBV30	TRBJ1-1	TGTGCCTGGGCGCGGGAGAACACTGAAGCTTTCTTT	CAWARENTEAFF
-	-	TRBV30	TRBJ1-2	TGTGCCTGGAGTCAGCACGGAAACTATGGCTTCACCTTC	CAWSQHGNYGFTF
-	few	TRBV9	TRBJ2-2	TGTGCCAGCAGCATAAGGACAGACACCGGGGAGCTGTTTTTT	CASSIRTDTGELFF
-	few	TRBV5-1	TRBJ2-2	TGCGCCAGCAGCTTGGTAGCAGGGATCAACACCGGGGAGCTGTTTTTT	CASSLVAGINTGELFF
TRBD2	-	TRBV20-1	TRBJ2-7	TGCAGTGCTAGCCCTAGCGGGGGAGCATACGAGCAGTACTTC	CSASPSGGAYEQYF
TRBD1	-	TRBV7-9	TRBJ1-3	TGTGCCAGCAGCTTATTGGCAGGGACAGGGGCTGGAAACACCATATATTTT	CASSLLAGTGAGNTIYF
TRBD1	-	TRBV20-1	TRBJ1-1	TGCAGTGCTAGGGACAGGGAGGGGAACACTGAAGCTTTCTTT	CSARDREGNTEAFF
TRBD1	-	TRBV12-3/TRBV12-4	TRBJ2-4	TGTGCCAGCAGTGTCGGACAGGCCGCCTTAGCAGCCAAAAACATTCAGTACTTC	CASSVGQAALAAKNIQYF
TRBD1	few	TRBV6-1	TRBJ2-5	TGTGCCAGCAGTGAAAGGCCCTCCGGGACAGGGGGAGACATCCAAGAGACCCAGTACTTC	CASSERPSGTGGDIQETQYF
-	many	TRBV20-1	TRBJ2-7	TGCAGTGCGCTGACACAGGAAACCTACGAGCAGTACTTC	CSALTQETYEQYF
TRBD1	many	TRBV6-1	TRBJ2-7	TGTGCCAGCTCGTATTCGGGACAGATCTACGAGCAGTACTTC	CASSYSGQIYEQYF
-	many	TRBV29-1	TRBJ2-7	TGCAGCGTTGAGTACGGGGCCTACGAGCAGTACTTC	CSVEYGAYEQYF
TRBD1	-	TRBV12-3/TRBV12-4	TRBJ2-3	TGTGCCAGCAGTAGGGACCGGACAGGGACGCGCACAGATACGCAGTATTTT	CASSRDRTGTRTDTQYF
-	few	TRBV6-1	TRBJ1-1	TGTGCCAGCAGTGAGAGGGGAGGGAACACTGAAGCTTTCTTT	CASSERGGNTEAFF
TRBD1	-	TRBV7-2	TRBJ2-1	TGTGCCAGCACCCAACAGGGGGCGACAGGGAATGAGCAGTTCTTC	CASTQQGATGNEQFF
-	many	TRBV20-1	TRBJ2-7	TGCAGTGCCGCCCCCCCGGGAACCTACGAGCAGTACTTC	CSAAPPGTYEQYF
-	many	TRBV5-4	TRBJ2-5	TGTGCCAGCAGCTTGCCTGCAAGTGGGGGCAAAGAGACCCAGTACTTC	CASSLPASGGKETQYF
-	-	TRBV6-1	TRBJ1-5	TGTGCCAGCAGTGTCCCGTATGAGGGTAATCAGCCCCAGCATTTT	CASSVPYEGNQPQHF
-	few	TRBV12-3/TRBV12-4	TRBJ2-5	TGTGCCAGCAGTTTCGTGCAGAACCAAGAGACCCAGTACTTC	CASSFVQNQETQYF
-	-	TRBV6-5	TRBJ2-5	TGTGCCAGCAGTTACCCCTTGGGGGAGACCCAGTACTTC	CASSYPLGETQYF
TRBD2	few	TRBV11-2	TRBJ2-3	TGTGCCAGCAGCCAGAGGACTAGCGGGAGAAACACAGATACGCAGTATTTT	CASSQRTSGRNTDTQYF
TRBD2	-	TRBV12-3/TRBV12-4	TRBJ2-2	TGTGCCAGCAGTCCCAGCGGGGGCCTAGGCGGGGAGCTGTTTTTT	CASSPSGGLGGELFF
-	-	TRBV7-2	TRBJ2-5	TGTGCCAGCAGCTTAGACGGGCGGACCCAAGAGACCCAGTACTTC	CASSLDGRTQETQYF
-	many	TRBV28	TRBJ2-2	TGTGCCAGCAGTTTAGTTTCCGGGGAGCTGTTTTTT	CASSLVSGELFF
TRBD1	-	TRBV12-3/TRBV12-4	TRBJ1-6	TGTGCCAGCAGCCTGCCGGGACAGAATTCACCCCTCCACTTT	CASSLPGQNSPLHF
-	-	TRBV7-9	TRBJ2-1	TGTGCCAGCAGCTCAAGGGGGGGCTACAATGAGCAGTTCTTC	CASSSRGGYNEQFF
TRBD1	few	TRBV10-3	TRBJ1-4	TGTGCCATCAGTGAGCGGGGACAGGGACGGGAAAATGAAAAACTGTTTTTT	CAISERGQGRENEKLFF
TRBD2	few	TRBV30	TRBJ2-3	TGTGCCTGGAGTTACCCGGGGGGAACAGATACGCAGTATTTT	CAWSYPGGTDTQYF
TRBD2	-	TRBV7-6	TRBJ2-3	TGTGCCAGCAGCTTTAGTTCTAGGTCTAGCGGAGATACGCAGTATTTT	CASSFSSRSSGDTQYF
-	-	TRBV19	TRBJ2-2	TGTGCCAGTAGTAGTTGGCCAGAGCTGTTTTTT	CASSSWPELFF
TRBD1	many	TRBV30	TRBJ1-1	TGTGCCTGGAGTACCGGACAGGGCGAAGCTTTCTTT	CAWSTGQGEAFF
-	many	TRBV30	TRBJ1-2	TGTGCCTGGAAGCCTCCGGGGCGCTTGGGTGGCTACACCTTC	CAWKPPGRLGGYTF
-	-	TRBV5-1	TRBJ2-1	TGCGCCAGCAGCTTGGTGGGGAGGAGACAGGGAAAGAAAGGTGAGCAGTTCTTC	CASSLVGRRQGKKGEQFF
TRBD2	few	TRBV5-5	TRBJ2-3	TGTGCCAGCAGCTTGACGGGACTAGCGGGTGTAGCAGATACGCAGTATTTT	CASSLTGLAGVADTQYF
-	many	TRBV6-1	TRBJ1-2	TGTGCCAGCAGTGCCCGACGGCCTTTCTATGGCTACACCTTC	CASSARRPFYGYTF
-	-	TRBV5-1	TRBJ2-7	TGCGCCAGCAGCCGGACGGGGGCCTACGAGCAGTACTTC	CASSRTGAYEQYF